This TCR beta chain was captured in a study of blood T cell repertoires in COVID-19. Study-wide context: Collection of acute and convalescent COVID-19 samples took place in the United States, Italy and Spain. PBMCs, B-cell-depleted T cells, or T cells provided the cDNA or gDNA that made up the material.

Original processing notes: Amplifying reference gene primers gave estimates of nucleated cell counts. Data came from immunoSEQ multiplex PCR; TCRdb stores just in-frame clones and leaves some out. That table supplies the V and J calls and clone size; D and trimming were determined from the DNA. The table lists around 260,000 clones, 83% of them singletons. The germline V gene encodes CDR1 SGHTA and CDR2 FQGTGA. CDR3 length: 14 amino acids. The ends were cut back, 1 base at V and 5 bases at J, with 11 bases in the middle. The sequencing sample was made of peripheral blood. This chain joins TRBV7-3 and TRBJ1-1; TRBD1 is a possible D gene (6 bases). The source is a woman in her forties or fifties who had recovered from COVID-19. CDR3 loop: CASSLKVGGTEAFF. Here the CDR3 DNA reads TGTGCCAGCAGCTTAAAAGTAGGGGGAACTGAAGCTTTCTTT.